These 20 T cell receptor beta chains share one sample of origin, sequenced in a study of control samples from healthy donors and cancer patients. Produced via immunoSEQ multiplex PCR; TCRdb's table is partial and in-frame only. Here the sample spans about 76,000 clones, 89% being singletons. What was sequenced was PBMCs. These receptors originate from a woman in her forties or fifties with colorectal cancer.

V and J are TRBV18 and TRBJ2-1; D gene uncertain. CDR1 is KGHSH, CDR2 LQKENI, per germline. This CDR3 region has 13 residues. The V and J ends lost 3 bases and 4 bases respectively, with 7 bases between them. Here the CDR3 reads CASSPTDYNEQFF. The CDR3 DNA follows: TGTGCCAGCTCACCGACGGATTACAATGAGCAGTTCTTC.

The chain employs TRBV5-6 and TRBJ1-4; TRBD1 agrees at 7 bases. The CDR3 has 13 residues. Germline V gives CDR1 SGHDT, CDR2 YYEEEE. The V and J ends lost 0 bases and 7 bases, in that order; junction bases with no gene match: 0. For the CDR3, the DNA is TGTGCCAGCAGCTTGGCAGGGGGTGAAAAACTGTTTTTT. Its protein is CASSLAGGEKLFF. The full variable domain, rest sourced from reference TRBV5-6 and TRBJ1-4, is DAGVTQSPTHLIKTRGQQVTLRCSPKSGHDTVSWYQQALGQGPQFIFQYYEEEERQRGNFPDRFSGHQFPNYSSELNVNALLLGDSALYLCASSLAGGEKLFFGSGTQLSVL.

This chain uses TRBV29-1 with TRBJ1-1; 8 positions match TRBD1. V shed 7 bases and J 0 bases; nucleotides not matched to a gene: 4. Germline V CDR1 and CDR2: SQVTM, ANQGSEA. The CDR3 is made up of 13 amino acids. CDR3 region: CSAWTGMNTEAFF. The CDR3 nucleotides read TGCAGCGCTTGGACAGGGATGAACACTGAAGCTTTCTTT.

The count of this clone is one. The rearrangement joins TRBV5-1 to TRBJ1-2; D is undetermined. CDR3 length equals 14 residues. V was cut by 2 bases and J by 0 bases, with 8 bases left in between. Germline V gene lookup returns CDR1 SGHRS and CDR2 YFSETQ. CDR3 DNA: TGCGCCAGCAGCTTCCCGGGTTCTAACTATGGCTACACCTTC. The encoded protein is CASSFPGSNYGYTF.

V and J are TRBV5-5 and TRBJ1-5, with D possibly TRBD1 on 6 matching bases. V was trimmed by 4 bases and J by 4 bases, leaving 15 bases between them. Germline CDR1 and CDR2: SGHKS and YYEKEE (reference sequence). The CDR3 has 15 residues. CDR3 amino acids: CASSPFAGENQPQHF. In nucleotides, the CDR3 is TGTGCCAGCAGCCCCTTCGCAGGGGAAAATCAGCCCCAGCATTTT.

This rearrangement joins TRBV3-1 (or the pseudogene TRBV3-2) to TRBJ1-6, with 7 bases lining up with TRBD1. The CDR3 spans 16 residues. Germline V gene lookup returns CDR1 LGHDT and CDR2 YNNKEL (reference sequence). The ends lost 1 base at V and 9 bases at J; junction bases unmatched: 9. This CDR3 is CASSQGLQGWVSPLHF. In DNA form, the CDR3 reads TGTGCCAGCAGCCAAGGCCTACAGGGGTGGGTTTCACCCCTCCACTTT.

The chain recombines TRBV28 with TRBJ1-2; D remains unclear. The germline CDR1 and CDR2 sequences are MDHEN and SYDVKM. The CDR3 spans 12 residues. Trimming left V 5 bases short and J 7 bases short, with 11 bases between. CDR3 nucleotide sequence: TGTGCCAGCAGTCTGGCTTTTATTGGCTACACCTTC. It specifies CASSLAFIGYTF.

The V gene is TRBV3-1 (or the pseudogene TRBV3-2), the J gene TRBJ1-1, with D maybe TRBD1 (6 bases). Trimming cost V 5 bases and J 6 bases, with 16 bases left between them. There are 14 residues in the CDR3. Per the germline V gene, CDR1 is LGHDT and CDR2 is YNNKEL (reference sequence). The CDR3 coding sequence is TGTGCCAGCAGCGAAGTCTGGGGGCGGGCTGAAGCTTTCTTT. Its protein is CASSEVWGRAEAFF.

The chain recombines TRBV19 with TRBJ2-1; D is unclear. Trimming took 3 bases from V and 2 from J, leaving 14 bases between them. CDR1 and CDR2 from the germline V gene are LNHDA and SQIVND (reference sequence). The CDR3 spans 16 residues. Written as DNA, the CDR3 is TGTGCCAGTAGTATTGAGCCGATCCGACCCTACAATGAGCAGTTCTTC. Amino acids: CASSIEPIRPYNEQFF.

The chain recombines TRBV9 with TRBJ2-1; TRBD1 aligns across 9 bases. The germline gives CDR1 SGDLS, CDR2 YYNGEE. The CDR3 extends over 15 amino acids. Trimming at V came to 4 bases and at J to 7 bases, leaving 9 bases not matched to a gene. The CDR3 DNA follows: TGTGCCAGCAGCCGCACCGGGACAGGGTTGAATGAGCAGTTCTTC. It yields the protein CASSRTGTGLNEQFF.

The CDR3 DNA is TGTGCCAGCAGTACGGACAGGGAAAAAGGTTCACCCCTCCACTTT. It encodes CASSTDREKGSPLHF. The chain joins TRBV27 to TRBJ1-6; 8 positions match TRBD1. The CDR3 consists of 15 residues. Germline V CDR1 and CDR2: MNHEY, SMNVEV (reference sequence). Trimming removed 5 bases from V and 9 bases from J; junction bases left unmatched: 9.

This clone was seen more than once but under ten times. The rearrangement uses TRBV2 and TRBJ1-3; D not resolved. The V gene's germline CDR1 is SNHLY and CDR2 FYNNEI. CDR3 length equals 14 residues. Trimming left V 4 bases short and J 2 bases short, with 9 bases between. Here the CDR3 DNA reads TGTGCCAGCAGTGCAATCCGGACTGGAAACACCATATATTTT. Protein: CASSAIRTGNTIYF.

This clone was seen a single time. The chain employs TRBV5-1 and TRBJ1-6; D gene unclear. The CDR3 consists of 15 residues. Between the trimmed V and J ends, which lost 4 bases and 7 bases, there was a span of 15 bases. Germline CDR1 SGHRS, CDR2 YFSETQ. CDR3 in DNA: TGCGCCAGCAGCCCCAGCGAGGGAAGCAATTCACCCCTCCACTTT. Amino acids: CASSPSEGSNSPLHF.

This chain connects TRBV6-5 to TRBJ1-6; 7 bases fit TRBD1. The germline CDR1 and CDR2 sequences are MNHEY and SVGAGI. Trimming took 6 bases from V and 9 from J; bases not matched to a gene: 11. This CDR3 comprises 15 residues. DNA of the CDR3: TGTGCCAGCAGCCTGACAGGGTTTTTGCCTTCACCCCTCCACTTT. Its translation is CASSLTGFLPSPLHF.

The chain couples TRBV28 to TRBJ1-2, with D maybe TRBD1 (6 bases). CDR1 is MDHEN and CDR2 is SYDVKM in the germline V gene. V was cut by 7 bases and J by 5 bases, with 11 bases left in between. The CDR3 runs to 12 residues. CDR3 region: CASTKTGYGYTF. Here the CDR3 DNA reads TGTGCCAGCACCAAGACAGGATATGGCTACACCTTC.

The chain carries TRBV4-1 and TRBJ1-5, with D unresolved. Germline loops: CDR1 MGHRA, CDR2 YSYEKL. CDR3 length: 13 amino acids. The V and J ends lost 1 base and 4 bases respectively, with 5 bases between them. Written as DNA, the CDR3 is TGCGCCAGCAGCCAAGGTGGGAATCAGCCCCAGCATTTT. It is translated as CASSQGGNQPQHF.

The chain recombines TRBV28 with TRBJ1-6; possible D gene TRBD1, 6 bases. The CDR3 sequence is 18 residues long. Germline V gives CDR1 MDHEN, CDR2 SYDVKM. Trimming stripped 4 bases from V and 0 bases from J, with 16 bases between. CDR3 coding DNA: TGTGCCAGCAGTTACCCTTTGCAGGGGAGCTCCTATAATTCACCCCTCCACTTT. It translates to CASSYPLQGSSYNSPLHF. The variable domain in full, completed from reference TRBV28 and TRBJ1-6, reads DVKVTQSSRYLVKRTGEKVFLECVQDMDHENMFWYRQDPGLGLRLIYFSYDVKMKEKGDIPEGYSVSREKKERFSLILESASTNQTSMYLCASSYPLQGSSYNSPLHFGNGTRLTVT.

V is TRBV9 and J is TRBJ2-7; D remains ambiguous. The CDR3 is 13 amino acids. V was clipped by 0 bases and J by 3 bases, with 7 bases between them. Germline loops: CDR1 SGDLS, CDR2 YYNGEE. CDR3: CASSVDGSYEQYV. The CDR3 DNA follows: TGTGCCAGCAGCGTAGATGGCAGCTACGAGCAGTACGTC.

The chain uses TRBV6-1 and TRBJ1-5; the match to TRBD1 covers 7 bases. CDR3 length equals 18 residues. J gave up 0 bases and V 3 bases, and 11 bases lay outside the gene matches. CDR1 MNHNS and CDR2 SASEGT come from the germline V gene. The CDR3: CASSDRAGGISSNQPQHF. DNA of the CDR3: TGTGCCAGCAGTGATCGGGCAGGGGGAATCTCTAGCAATCAGCCCCAGCATTTT.

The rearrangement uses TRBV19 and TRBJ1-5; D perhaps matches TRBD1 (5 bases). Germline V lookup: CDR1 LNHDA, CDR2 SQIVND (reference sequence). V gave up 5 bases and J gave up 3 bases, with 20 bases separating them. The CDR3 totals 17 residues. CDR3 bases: TGTGCCAGTAGTGACCCCCGGGACTCTCCCTTCAATCAGCCCCAGCATTTT. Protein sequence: CASSDPRDSPFNQPQHF.